The 17 T cell receptor beta chains below all came from one sample that was sequenced in a study of identical twins. One entry per CDR3 protein, called by TCRdb with MiXCR from the 5' RACE reads. The table lists 400,000 or so distinct CDR3 sequences, roughly 10% of them singletons. Sequences were obtained from naive T cells sorted from blood. These receptors came from a woman aged 45-60 years in good health.

This clonotype was picked up a small number of times. This chain connects TRBV12-3 or TRBV12-4 to TRBJ2-6, with 8 bases lining up with TRBD1. The CDR3 runs 17 residues. The V and J ends lost 6 bases and 1 base, in that order; junction bases with no gene match: 8. The CDR3 sequence is CASRSQGVASGANVLTF. In nucleotides, the CDR3 is TGTGCCAGCAGATCACAGGGGGTGGCGTCTGGGGCCAACGTCCTGACTTTC.

This clonotype was seen a few times. The CDR3 loop reads CASSEVGGPNEKLFF. In nucleotides, the CDR3 is TGTGCCAGCAGTGAAGTGGGAGGGCCTAATGAAAAACTGTTTTTT. The chain employs TRBV2 and TRBJ1-4; D ambiguous. The CDR3 extends over 15 amino acids. V was cut by 1 base and J by 3 bases, with 9 bases left in between. CDR1 SNHLY and CDR2 FYNNEI come from the germline V gene. The whole variable domain, remainder taken from reference TRBV2 and TRBJ1-4, is EPEVTQTPSHQVTQMGQEVILRCVPISNHLYFYWYRQILGQKVEFLVSFYNNEISEKSEIFDDQFSVERPDGSNFTLKIRSTKLEDSAMYFCASSEVGGPNEKLFFGSGTQLSVL.

This clonotype was detected only a few times. J is TRBJ1-1 and V is TRBV11-2; D is undetermined. The V end lost 3 bases, the J end lost 0 bases, and 5 bases lay between the germline ends. CDR3 length: 13 residues. The germline gives CDR1 SGHAT, CDR2 FQNNGV. This chain's CDR3 is CASSFYVNTEAFF. As DNA, the CDR3 is TGTGCCAGCAGCTTTTACGTGAACACTGAAGCTTTCTTT.

This clonotype appeared a few times. The J gene is TRBJ2-5, the V gene TRBV7-2; D is perhaps TRBD2 (5 bases). Germline V gene sequence: CDR1 SGHTA, CDR2 FQGNSA. The CDR3 sequence is 12 residues long. Deletions cut 2 bases from V and 5 bases from J, with 6 bases between. The CDR3 DNA sequence: TGTGCCAGCAGCTTAATAGCGGAGACCCAGTACTTC. It codes for CASSLIAETQYF. Full variable domain (missing parts from reference TRBV7-2 and TRBJ2-5): GAGVSQSPSNKVTEKGKDVELRCDPISGHTALYWYRQSLGQGLEFLIYFQGNSAPDKSGLPSDRFSAERTGGSVSTLTIQRTQQEDSAVYLCASSLIAETQYFGPGTRLLVL.

This clonotype was observed many times. V gene TRBV29-1 combines with J gene TRBJ1-3; D uncertain. CDR1 is SQVTM, CDR2 ANQGSEA, per germline. This CDR3 is built from 13 residues. V was shortened by 6 bases and J by 0 bases, with 9 bases between the two germline ends. As DNA, the CDR3 is TGCAGCGTCGGGTGGAGCTCTGGAAACACCATATATTTT. It is translated as CSVGWSSGNTIYF.

This clonotype appeared many times. This chain joins TRBV21-1 and TRBJ1-5. TRBV21-1 is noted as a pseudogene. CDR3 length: 17 amino acids. The CDR3 DNA is TGTGCCAGCAGCAAAGCGCTAGGAGGTTATAGCAATCAGCCCCAGCATTTT. Translation gives CASSKALGGYSNQPQHF.

This clonotype occurred a few times. The chain uses TRBV3-1 and TRBJ2-1, with D perhaps matching TRBD2 (6 bases). V dropped 0 bases and J dropped 9 bases, with 6 bases sitting between them. Germline V gives CDR1 LGHDT, CDR2 YNNKEL (reference sequence). The CDR3 consists of 12 residues. The CDR3 spells CASSQDSGEQFF. DNA for the CDR3: TGTGCCAGCAGCCAAGATAGCGGTGAGCAGTTCTTC.

As concerns this clonotype: A much larger clone lies one base from this, so it may be a read error. The rearrangement links TRBV11-2 to TRBJ2-1; no reliable D call. CDR1 and CDR2 (germline): SGHAT, FQNNGV. CDR3 length: 13 amino acids. Trimming stripped 7 bases from V and 4 bases from J, with 11 bases between. CDR3 DNA: TGTGCCAGCACCCTAGTCCAGTACAATGAGCAGTTCTTC. Its protein is CASTLVQYNEQFF. The variable domain in full, with the rest retrieved from reference TRBV11-2 and TRBJ2-1, is EAGVAQSPRYKIIEKRQSVAFWCNPISGHATLYWYQQILGQGPKLLIQFQNNGVVDDSQLPKDRFSAERLKGVDSTLKIQPAKLEDSAVYLCASTLVQYNEQFFGPGTRLTVL.

The chain joins TRBV29-1 to TRBJ2-1, with 8 bases that match TRBD2. CDR3 size: 13 residues. Germline V gene data show CDR1 as SQVTM and CDR2 as ANQGSEA. Trimming took 7 bases from V and 9 from J; bases not matched to a gene: 11. CDR3 DNA sequence: TGCAGCGCCGGAGGAGGCGGGAGGACTGAGCAGTTCTTC. Residues: CSAGGGGRTEQFF.

This clonotype was recorded many times. V is TRBV11-2 and J is TRBJ1-1, with 7 bases fitting TRBD1. Per germline, CDR1 SGHAT and CDR2 FQNNGV. The trim removed 9 bases at V and 1 base at J, leaving 11 bases unmatched. This CDR3 spans 15 amino acids. The CDR3 sequence: CASRADRVRNTEAFF. The CDR3 nucleotides read TGTGCCAGTAGGGCCGACAGGGTACGGAACACTGAAGCTTTCTTT.

This clonotype was seen many times. V is TRBV28 and J is TRBJ2-5, with D perhaps TRBD2 (6 bases). The CDR3 loop spans 15 amino acids. Trimming pared 0 bases from V and 4 bases from J, leaving 12 bases between. Germline-derived CDR1 and CDR2 are MDHEN and SYDVKM. The chain's CDR3 is CASSLWGDLPETQYF. In DNA, the CDR3 is TGTGCCAGCAGTTTATGGGGGGACTTACCAGAGACCCAGTACTTC.

The rearrangement links TRBV3-1 to TRBJ2-7; D unresolved. The CDR3 consists of 15 residues. Germline lookup yields CDR1 LGHDT and CDR2 YNNKEL (reference sequence). Deletions cut 0 bases from V and 3 bases from J, with 12 bases between. This CDR3 is CASSQDLSSYYEQYV. For the CDR3, the DNA is TGTGCCAGCAGCCAAGATCTGTCTAGTTACTACGAGCAGTACGTC.

This clonotype was seen a few times. The V and J genes are TRBV6-2 or TRBV6-3 and TRBJ1-1; D is perhaps TRBD1 (5 bases). Trimming took off 6 bases at V and 1 base at J, with 15 bases between the two ends. This CDR3 is 15 amino acids long. Per germline, CDR1 MNHEY and CDR2 SVGEGT. The CDR3 region is CASSITGAPNTEAFF. The CDR3 region has the DNA TGTGCCAGCAGCATCACAGGCGCGCCGAACACTGAAGCTTTCTTT.

J is TRBJ2-5 and V is TRBV28; TRBD1 matches 10 bases. V lost 5 bases to trimming and J lost 3 bases; unmatched junction nucleotides: 6. The CDR3 has 15 amino acids. Germline V gene lookup returns CDR1 MDHEN and CDR2 SYDVKM. The CDR3 coding sequence is TGTGCCAGCAGTCTCCCGGACAGGGGGAAAGAGACCCAGTACTTC. Protein sequence: CASSLPDRGKETQYF.

This clonotype was observed many times. The chain couples TRBV5-1 to TRBJ1-1; D is unresolved. V was cut by 0 bases and J by 7 bases, with 10 bases left in between. Germline CDR1 is SGHRS and CDR2 is YFSETQ. The CDR3 has 13 residues. The CDR3 spells CASSLDLRGEAFF. The CDR3 DNA sequence: TGCGCCAGCAGCTTGGACCTCCGGGGTGAAGCTTTCTTT.

This clonotype was recorded many times. The chain uses TRBV29-1 and TRBJ2-1; a possible D gene is TRBD2 (7 bases). The germline gives CDR1 SQVTM, CDR2 ANQGSEA. The CDR3 is 16 amino acids. V gave up 4 bases and J gave up 4 bases, with 20 bases separating them. The CDR3 DNA follows: TGCAGCGTTGGGGGGCGTAGGACTAGGGTTTACAATGAGCAGTTCTTC. Its protein is CSVGGRRTRVYNEQFF.

This clonotype was seen only a few times. The J gene is TRBJ2-7, the V gene TRBV7-9; 7 bases are shared with TRBD1. V lost 4 bases and J lost 1; bases outside the gene matches: 4. The CDR3 loop spans 14 amino acids. Germline assignment: CDR1 SEHNR and CDR2 FQNEAQ (reference sequence). CDR3 sequence reads: CASSSVGQSYEQYF. CDR3 sequence (DNA): TGTGCCAGCAGCTCTGTGGGACAGTCCTACGAGCAGTACTTC.